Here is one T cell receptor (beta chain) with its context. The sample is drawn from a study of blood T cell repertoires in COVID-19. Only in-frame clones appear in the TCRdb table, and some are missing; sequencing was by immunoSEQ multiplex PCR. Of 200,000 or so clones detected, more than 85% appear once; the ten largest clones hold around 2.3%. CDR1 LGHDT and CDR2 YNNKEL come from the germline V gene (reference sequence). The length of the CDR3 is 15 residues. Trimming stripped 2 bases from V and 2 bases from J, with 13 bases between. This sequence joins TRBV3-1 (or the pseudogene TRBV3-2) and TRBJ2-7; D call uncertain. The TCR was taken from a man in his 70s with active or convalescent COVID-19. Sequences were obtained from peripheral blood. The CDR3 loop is CASSQTPGPPYEQYF. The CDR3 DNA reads TGTGCCAGCAGCCAAACACCGGGTCCACCCTACGAGCAGTACTTC.